Sequencing of this T cell receptor (beta chain) was carried out in a study of blood T cell repertoires in COVID-19. TCRdb's copy holds only in-frame clones and misses some; the assay was immunoSEQ multiplex PCR. The sample yields under 250,000 clones, roughly 86% seen once. The receptor comes from a woman in her twenties or thirties with acute COVID-19. The specimen sequenced was PBMCs or T cells enriched from blood (not recorded which).

The CDR3 is CASSLGTTPEKLFF. The DNA of the CDR3 is TGTGCCAGCAGCTTAGGGACAACGCCCGAAAAACTGTTTTTT. The genes are TRBV7-9 and TRBJ1-4; TRBD1 is a possible D gene (5 bases). Deletions cut 1 base from V and 8 bases from J, with 11 bases between. The CDR3 runs 14 residues. Germline V lookup: CDR1 SEHNR, CDR2 FQNEAQ (reference sequence).